A selection of T cell receptor beta chains follows, all from one sample in a study of blood T cell repertoires in COVID-19. Clones were read by immunoSEQ multiplex PCR, and TCRdb kept only the in-frame ones, dropping some. The sample contains approximately 82,000 clones, 65% to 85% of which appear only once. The specimen sequenced was peripheral blood. These receptors were taken from a woman aged 60-75 years with acute or convalescent COVID-19. Both conserved end residues are part of each CDR3. The order of the fields is J gene, V gene, D gene, clone size, CDR3 protein, CDR3 DNA. The D gene is left open where the match is weak. The listing skips clone size in some rows; elsewhere it reads once, few, many or a size class.

J gene: TRBJ2-5; V gene: TRBV6-4; D gene: TRBD1; clone size: .; CDR3 protein: CASRTGTGKKKNKETQYF; CDR3 DNA: TGTGCCAGCAGGACCGGGACAGGGAAGAAGAAGAACAAAGAGACCCAGTACTTC
J gene: TRBJ1-5; V gene: TRBV7-9; D gene: .; clone size: .; CDR3 protein: CASNIPGQPQHF; CDR3 DNA: TGTGCCAGCAACATTCCCGGGCAGCCCCAGCATTTT
J gene: TRBJ2-5; V gene: TRBV7-9; D gene: TRBD2; clone size: .; CDR3 protein: CASSFSGRSETQYF; CDR3 DNA: TGTGCCAGCAGCTTTAGCGGGAGGTCAGAGACCCAGTACTTC
J gene: TRBJ2-1; V gene: TRBV5-8; D gene: TRBD2; clone size: once; CDR3 protein: CASSLARASGGSYNEQFF; CDR3 DNA: TGTGCCAGCAGCTTGGCACGCGCAAGCGGGGGCTCCTACAATGAGCAGTTCTTC
J gene: TRBJ2-7; V gene: TRBV27; D gene: TRBD1; clone size: .; CDR3 protein: CASSLEGGLRYEQYF; CDR3 DNA: TGTGCCAGCAGTTTAGAAGGGGGCCTAAGATACGAGCAGTACTTC
J gene: TRBJ1-1; V gene: TRBV7-2; D gene: TRBD1; clone size: .; CDR3 protein: CASSLGGQGRQGTEAFF; CDR3 DNA: TGTGCCAGCAGCTTAGGGGGACAGGGTCGCCAGGGCACTGAAGCTTTCTTT
J gene: TRBJ2-5; V gene: TRBV11-3; D gene: TRBD1; clone size: .; CDR3 protein: CASSYRQGGTTPYF; CDR3 DNA: TGTGCCAGCAGTTATAGACAGGGGGGGACTACGCCGTACTTC
J gene: TRBJ2-1; V gene: TRBV7-6; D gene: TRBD2; clone size: .; CDR3 protein: CASSLTSGARGSYEQFF; CDR3 DNA: TGTGCCAGCAGCTTAACTAGCGGGGCCAGGGGGTCCTATGAGCAGTTCTTC
J gene: TRBJ1-1; V gene: TRBV30; D gene: .; clone size: .; CDR3 protein: CAWKVGRANAEAFF; CDR3 DNA: TGTGCCTGGAAGGTGGGCAGGGCGAACGCTGAAGCTTTCTTT
J gene: TRBJ1-2; V gene: TRBV27; D gene: .; clone size: .; CDR3 protein: CASNDTANYGYTF; CDR3 DNA: TGTGCCAGCAATGACACTGCTAACTATGGCTACACCTTC
J gene: TRBJ1-3; V gene: TRBV21-1; D gene: .; clone size: .; CDR3 protein: CASSKRGGTIYF; CDR3 DNA: TGTGCCAGCAGCAAACGGGGGGGAACCATATATTTT
J gene: TRBJ1-3; V gene: TRBV5-1; D gene: .; clone size: .; CDR3 protein: CASSQTGSGNTIYF; CDR3 DNA: TGCGCCAGCAGCCAGACTGGCTCTGGAAACACCATATATTTT
J gene: TRBJ1-2; V gene: TRBV3-1/TRBV3-2; D gene: .; clone size: .; CDR3 protein: CASSRTEANYGYTF; CDR3 DNA: TGTGCCAGCAGCCGAACAGAAGCTAACTATGGCTACACCTTC
J gene: TRBJ2-5; V gene: TRBV27; D gene: TRBD2; clone size: many; CDR3 protein: CASKTSGGQRTQYF; CDR3 DNA: TGTGCCAGCAAGACTAGCGGGGGACAAAGAACCCAGTACTTC
J gene: TRBJ2-2; V gene: TRBV7-8; D gene: .; clone size: .; CDR3 protein: CASSPPMGANTGELFF; CDR3 DNA: TGTGCCAGCAGCCCCCCAATGGGGGCCAACACCGGGGAGCTGTTTTTT
J gene: TRBJ1-4; V gene: TRBV30; D gene: TRBD1; clone size: .; CDR3 protein: CAWSDLTGVDEKLFF; CDR3 DNA: TGTGCCTGGAGTGACCTGACAGGGGTGGATGAAAAACTGTTTTTT
J gene: TRBJ1-2; V gene: TRBV28; D gene: TRBD1; clone size: .; CDR3 protein: CASSFTAGGGYGYTF; CDR3 DNA: TGTGCCAGCAGTTTCACGGCAGGGGGTGGCTATGGCTACACCTTC
J gene: TRBJ1-2; V gene: TRBV29-1; D gene: TRBD1; clone size: .; CDR3 protein: CSARGTANYGYTF; CDR3 DNA: TGCAGCGCGCGCGGGACAGCTAACTATGGCTACACCTTC
J gene: TRBJ2-7; V gene: TRBV5-3; D gene: TRBD2; clone size: few; CDR3 protein: CARSSGLAGLGEQYF; CDR3 DNA: TGTGCCAGAAGCTCGGGACTAGCGGGATTGGGCGAGCAGTACTTC
J gene: TRBJ2-7; V gene: TRBV18; D gene: TRBD2; clone size: .; CDR3 protein: CASSGGNQEQYF; CDR3 DNA: TGTGCCAGCTCGGGGGGGAATCAAGAGCAGTACTTC
J gene: TRBJ1-5; V gene: TRBV7-9; D gene: TRBD1; clone size: .; CDR3 protein: CASSRTGDTGQPQHF; CDR3 DNA: TGTGCCAGCAGCCGTACAGGGGACACCGGGCAGCCCCAGCATTTT
J gene: TRBJ1-2; V gene: TRBV12-3/TRBV12-4; D gene: .; clone size: .; CDR3 protein: CASSVTTSRGYTF; CDR3 DNA: TGTGCCAGCAGTGTAACGACATCACGGGGCTACACCTTC
J gene: TRBJ2-3; V gene: TRBV7-2; D gene: .; clone size: once; CDR3 protein: CASSFSASSTKDTQYF; CDR3 DNA: TGTGCCAGCAGCTTCAGTGCATCCTCGACTAAAGATACGCAGTATTTT
J gene: TRBJ1-4; V gene: TRBV5-1; D gene: TRBD1; clone size: .; CDR3 protein: CASSLGTGFVTNEKLFF; CDR3 DNA: TGCGCCAGCAGCTTGGGGACAGGGTTTGTGACTAATGAAAAACTGTTTTTT
J gene: TRBJ1-5; V gene: TRBV7-2; D gene: .; clone size: few; CDR3 protein: CASSLDYNQPQHF; CDR3 DNA: TGTGCCAGCAGCTTAGATTACAATCAGCCCCAGCATTTT
J gene: TRBJ1-1; V gene: TRBV3-1/TRBV3-2; D gene: .; clone size: .; CDR3 protein: CASSLVRGENTEAFF; CDR3 DNA: TGTGCCAGCAGCCTCGTCCGGGGGGAAAACACTGAAGCTTTCTTT
J gene: TRBJ2-2; V gene: TRBV24-1; D gene: TRBD2; clone size: .; CDR3 protein: CATSDLGLAGGRAGELFF; CDR3 DNA: TGTGCCACCAGTGATCTGGGACTAGCGGGAGGGCGCGCCGGGGAGCTGTTTTTT
J gene: TRBJ1-2; V gene: TRBV30; D gene: .; clone size: .; CDR3 protein: CAWSVGSNYGYTF; CDR3 DNA: TGTGCCTGGAGTGTGGGCAGTAACTATGGCTACACCTTC
J gene: TRBJ1-1; V gene: TRBV7-6; D gene: .; clone size: .; CDR3 protein: CASSPGRGNTEAFF; CDR3 DNA: TGTGCCAGCAGCCCCGGACGGGGTAACACTGAAGCTTTCTTT
J gene: TRBJ2-1; V gene: TRBV5-1; D gene: TRBD2; clone size: .; CDR3 protein: CASSILAGGKDEQFF; CDR3 DNA: TGCGCCAGCAGCATCCTAGCGGGAGGAAAGGATGAGCAGTTCTTC
J gene: TRBJ1-1; V gene: TRBV5-5; D gene: .; clone size: .; CDR3 protein: CASSLFSGRNTEAFF; CDR3 DNA: TGTGCCAGCAGCTTGTTCAGTGGCAGGAACACTGAAGCTTTCTTT
J gene: TRBJ1-3; V gene: TRBV5-1; D gene: TRBD1; clone size: .; CDR3 protein: CASSSSGTGGNTIYF; CDR3 DNA: TGCGCCAGCAGTTCTTCCGGGACAGGTGGAAACACCATATATTTT
J gene: TRBJ2-5; V gene: TRBV6-1; D gene: TRBD2; clone size: .; CDR3 protein: CASSGGTSGPQETQYF; CDR3 DNA: TGTGCCAGCAGTGGGGGGACTAGCGGGCCGCAAGAGACCCAGTACTTC
J gene: TRBJ1-4; V gene: TRBV28; D gene: TRBD1; clone size: .; CDR3 protein: CASTTMGQGEGEKLFF; CDR3 DNA: TGTGCCAGCACCACGATGGGACAGGGGGAGGGTGAAAAACTGTTTTTT
J gene: TRBJ2-5; V gene: TRBV6-5; D gene: TRBD1; clone size: .; CDR3 protein: CASSYGTGQETQYF; CDR3 DNA: TGTGCCAGCAGTTACGGGACAGGGCAAGAGACCCAGTACTTC
J gene: TRBJ2-7; V gene: TRBV21-1; D gene: .; clone size: .; CDR3 protein: CASSEGETGVPYEQYF; CDR3 DNA: TGTGCCAGCAGCGAGGGGGAGACAGGGGTGCCCTACGAGCAGTACTTC